Below, one T cell receptor beta chain is given with its context. What it recognizes is unknown. The data belong to a study of shared clonotypes between healthy human individuals. CDR3 length: 12 residues. V lost 4 bases and J lost 3; bases outside the gene matches: 1. Germline V gene data show CDR1 as SQVTM and CDR2 as ANQGSEA. Study observations and caveats: Since donors were few, the genetic and exposure-history diversity represented was limited. Estimated richness values were generally larger in naive subsets than in memory subsets. The sole specimen, blood, was sampled, and tissue repertoires likely differ.

Every immunoSEQ plate was one replicate of a subset's evenly spread DNA. The method was immunoSEQ multiplex PCR; TCRdb's version includes in-frame clones alone and lacks a portion of them. The sample contains over a million clones, about 80% of which appear only once. This chain uses TRBV29-1 with TRBJ1-1; TRBD1 agrees at 8 bases. This TCR derives from a man younger than 35 in good health. The source material was memory CD4+ T cells sorted from blood. Subset meaning: CD45RA-negative fraction. The CDR3 region has the DNA TGCAGCGTTGGGACAGGGTACACTGAAGCTTTCTTT. Amino acids: CSVGTGYTEAFF.